One and the same sample provided the 20 T cell receptor beta chains below, sequenced in a study of cytomegalovirus exposure and HLA in healthy donors. Primers: 60 Vbeta forward and 13 Jbeta reverse. The method was immunoSEQ multiplex PCR; TCRdb's version includes in-frame clones alone and lacks a portion of them. The sample has 150,000 to 200,000 clones, roughly three quarters seen once. Source material: PBMCs. These receptors were taken from a woman aged 50 to 65 in good health and CMV-seronegative.

The J gene is TRBJ2-5, the V gene TRBV7-8; possible D gene TRBD2, 6 bases. V was trimmed by 5 bases and J by 2 bases, leaving 9 bases between them. This CDR3 has 13 amino acids. Germline V gene data show CDR1 as SGHVS and CDR2 as FQNEAQ. The chain's CDR3 is CASSIGTQETQYF. In DNA form, the CDR3 reads TGTGCCAGCAGCATCGGGACTCAAGAGACCCAGTACTTC.

This clone has more than one count but fewer than ten. The CDR3, as DNA: TGTGCCAGCAGCAACCGGGACAGCCCCTACGAGCAGTACTTC. Its translation: CASSNRDSPYEQYF. J is TRBJ2-5 and V is TRBV7-9; 7 bases line up with TRBD1. Gene TRBJ2-7 matches the end of the DNA better, so the J call may be wrong. Germline lookup yields CDR1 SEHNR and CDR2 FQNEAQ (reference sequence). There are 14 residues in the CDR3.

The rearrangement links TRBV6-1 to TRBJ1-1, with a weak D call TRBD1 (5 bases). V was cut by 1 base and J by 1 base, with 16 bases left in between. CDR1 is MNHNS and CDR2 is SASEGT in the germline V gene. The CDR3 is 17 amino acids. The CDR3 protein is CASSEVTVVFPNTEAFF. The CDR3 DNA is TGTGCCAGCAGTGAAGTGACAGTGGTTTTCCCGAACACTGAAGCTTTCTTT.

The V call is TRBV7-2, the J call TRBJ1-1, with D uncertain. Trimming left V 8 bases short and J 4 bases short, with 8 bases between. Germline CDR1 is SGHTA and CDR2 is FQGNSA. This CDR3 is 11 amino acids long. The CDR3 sequence: CASPSRTEAFF. The CDR3 DNA reads as TGTGCCAGCCCGTCCCGCACTGAAGCTTTCTTT.

This clone was recorded a few times. At one boundary the junction diverges from the germline segment, which might be a read error. The rearrangement links TRBV7-9 to TRBJ1-4, with 9 bases that match TRBD1. The germline V gene encodes CDR1 SEHNR and CDR2 FQNEAQ (reference sequence). CDR3 size: 14 residues. The CDR3 protein is CSSIPGQGNEKLFF. Written as DNA, the CDR3 is TGTTCCAGCATCCCGGGACAGGGAAATGAAAAACTGTTTTTT.

The V and J genes are TRBV5-1 and TRBJ2-7, with D possibly being TRBD2 (5 bases). Looked up from germline, CDR1 is SGHRS and CDR2 is YFSETQ. Trimming removed 4 bases at V and 6 bases at J, with 17 bases between. The CDR3 sequence is 14 residues long. DNA for the CDR3: TGCGCCAGCAGCCGGGAAGATGGTATTGGCGAGCAGTACTTC. Its protein product is CASSREDGIGEQYF.

V is TRBV28 and J is TRBJ1-5; 8 nucleotides agree with TRBD1. This CDR3 is 16 amino acids long. V lost 4 bases, J lost 6 bases, and 11 bases stayed unmatched. Per germline, CDR1 MDHEN and CDR2 SYDVKM. The CDR3 nucleotides are TGTGCCAGCAGTTGGGGCCAGGGGGCGTTTGGTCAGCCCCAGCATTTT. It codes for CASSWGQGAFGQPQHF.

J is TRBJ2-1 and V is TRBV5-1; D is undetermined. CDR1 is SGHRS, CDR2 YFSETQ, per germline. This CDR3 comprises 13 residues. V lost 0 bases, J lost 10 bases, and 11 bases lay in between. The CDR3 protein is CASSLAPRSEQFF. CDR3 DNA sequence: TGCGCCAGCAGCTTGGCCCCTAGAAGCGAGCAGTTCTTC.

This sequence joins TRBV5-5 and TRBJ1-1, with a tentative D call TRBD1 (5 bases). V was pared by 1 base and J by 1 base, with 11 bases between. CDR3 length equals 15 residues. Germline V lookup: CDR1 SGHKS, CDR2 YYEKEE (reference sequence). The CDR3 is CASSLFGGTNTEAFF. The DNA of the CDR3 is TGTGCCAGCAGCTTGTTCGGGGGAACGAACACTGAAGCTTTCTTT.

The chain has TRBV28 and TRBJ2-5; maybe TRBD2 (6 bases). TRBJ2-7 matches the DNA end more closely, so the J call is doubtful. The CDR3 runs to 13 residues. Germline CDR1 reads MDHEN; CDR2 reads SYDVKM. In DNA form, the CDR3 reads TGTGCCAGCAGTTTACCCCCGGGGGACGAGCAGTACTTC. As protein: CASSLPPGDEQYF.

This clone was detected only a few times. The chain carries TRBV5-4 and TRBJ1-6; 7 bases map to TRBD1. V was pared by 3 bases and J by 7 bases, with 4 bases of the junction left unmatched. The CDR3 loop spans 14 amino acids. Germline CDR1 is SGHNT and CDR2 is YYREEE (reference sequence). Written as DNA, the CDR3 is TGTGCCAGCAGCTCAGGACAGGCAAATTCACCCCTCCACTTT. Protein product: CASSSGQANSPLHF.

The V and J genes are TRBV19 and TRBJ2-1; no firm D call. Germline V gives CDR1 LNHDA, CDR2 SQIVND (reference sequence). V was cut by 4 bases and J by 0 bases, with 16 bases left in between. The CDR3 contains 17 residues. In DNA form, the CDR3 reads TGTGCCAGTAGTACCCCAGTCGGAGTAAGCTCCTACAATGAGCAGTTCTTC. It specifies CASSTPVGVSSYNEQFF.

The chain employs TRBV9 and TRBJ2-1; possible D gene TRBD2, 6 bases. The CDR3 covers 11 residues. V gave up 4 bases and J gave up 9 bases, with 8 bases separating them. The germline CDR1 and CDR2 sequences are SGDLS and YYNGEE. In DNA form, the CDR3 reads TGTGCCAGCAGCCTCGGGGGTGAGCAGTTCTTC. It yields the protein CASSLGGEQFF.

The chain couples TRBV28 to TRBJ2-5, with 8 bases matching TRBD2. CDR1 is MDHEN and CDR2 is SYDVKM in the germline V gene. This CDR3 spans 14 amino acids. Trimming took 4 bases from V and 0 from J; bases not matched to a gene: 1. This CDR3 reads CASSSGGYQETQYF. CDR3 coding DNA: TGTGCCAGCAGTTCGGGGGGGTACCAAGAGACCCAGTACTTC.

The V call is TRBV29-1, the J call TRBJ2-5; 7 bases agree with TRBD2. Gene TRBJ2-7 matches the end of the DNA better, so the J call may be wrong. The CDR3 consists of 13 residues. Germline V gene lookup returns CDR1 SQVTM and CDR2 ANQGSEA. The CDR3 DNA reads as TGCAGCGTTGGTCCGGGAGGCGCCTACGAGCAGTACTTC. Translation gives CSVGPGGAYEQYF.

This clone was seen only once. This chain connects TRBV25-1 to TRBJ2-2; tentatively, D is TRBD2 (6 bases). CDR3 size: 11 residues. V lost 10 bases and J 7 bases, leaving 10 bases between the germline ends. CDR1 is MGHDK and CDR2 is SYGVNS in the germline V gene. The CDR3 bases are TGTGCCACCCGGGGGTACGGGGAGCTGTTTTTT. Protein product: CATRGYGELFF.

This clone was detected only once. This chain uses TRBV18 with TRBJ1-4; D is ambiguous. Germline CDR1 KGHSH, CDR2 LQKENI. With 2 bases removed from V and 5 bases from J, the gap between germline ends came to 6 bases. This CDR3 has 13 amino acids. The CDR3 is CASSPGLNEKLFF. In DNA form, the CDR3 reads TGTGCCAGCTCACCAGGGCTCAATGAAAAACTGTTTTTT.

J is TRBJ2-5 and V is TRBV19, with 9 bases aligning to TRBD1. The CDR3 has 15 residues. CDR1 and CDR2 (germline): LNHDA, SQIVND (reference sequence). V shed 4 bases and J 5 bases; nucleotides not matched to a gene: 8. CDR3 protein: CASSKGQGFGETQYF. CDR3 sequence (DNA): TGTGCCAGTAGTAAGGGACAGGGTTTTGGGGAGACCCAGTACTTC. The variable domain in full, completed from reference TRBV19 and TRBJ2-5, reads DGGITQSPKYLFRKEGQNVTLSCEQNLNHDAMYWYRQDPGQGLRLIYYSQIVNDFQKGDIAEGYSVSREKKESFPLTVTSAQKNPTAFYLCASSKGQGFGETQYFGPGTRLLVL.

The chain uses TRBV19 and TRBJ1-2; 8 bases match TRBD1. CDR1 and CDR2 (germline): LNHDA, SQIVND (reference sequence). This CDR3 is built from 13 residues. J lost 7 bases, V lost 5 bases, and 6 bases had no gene match. CDR3 in DNA: TGTGCCAGTAGTTGGACAGGGAGGTTTGGCTACACCTTC. Translated, it gives CASSWTGRFGYTF.

The chain uses TRBV19 and TRBJ2-5, with 12 bases that match TRBD1. Unmatched junction bases numbered 4, after V lost 3 bases and J lost 5 bases. The germline V gene has CDR1 LNHDA and CDR2 SQIVND (reference sequence). The CDR3 sequence is 15 residues long. Written as DNA, the CDR3 is TGTGCCAGTAGTATCTCCGGGACAGGGGGCGAGACCCAGTACTTC. Amino acids: CASSISGTGGETQYF.